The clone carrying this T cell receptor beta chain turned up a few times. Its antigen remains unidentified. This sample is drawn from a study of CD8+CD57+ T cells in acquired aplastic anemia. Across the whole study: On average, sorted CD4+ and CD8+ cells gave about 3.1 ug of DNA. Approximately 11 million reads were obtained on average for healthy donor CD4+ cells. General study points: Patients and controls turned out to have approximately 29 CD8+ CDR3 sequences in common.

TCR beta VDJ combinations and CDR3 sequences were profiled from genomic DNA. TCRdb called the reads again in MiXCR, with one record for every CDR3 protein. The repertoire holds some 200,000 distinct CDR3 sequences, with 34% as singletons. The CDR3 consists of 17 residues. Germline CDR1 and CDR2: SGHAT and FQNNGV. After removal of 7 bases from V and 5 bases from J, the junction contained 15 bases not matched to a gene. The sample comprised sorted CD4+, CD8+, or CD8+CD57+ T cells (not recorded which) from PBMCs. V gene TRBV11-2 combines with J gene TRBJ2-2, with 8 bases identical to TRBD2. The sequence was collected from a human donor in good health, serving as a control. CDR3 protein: CASIRVAGLVRTGELFF. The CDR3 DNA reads TGTGCCAGCATCAGAGTCGCGGGACTAGTAAGGACCGGGGAGCTGTTTTTT. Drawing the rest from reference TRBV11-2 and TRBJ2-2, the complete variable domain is EAGVAQSPRYKIIEKRQSVAFWCNPISGHATLYWYQQILGQGPKLLIQFQNNGVVDDSQLPKDRFSAERLKGVDSTLKIQPAKLEDSAVYLCASIRVAGLVRTGELFFGEGSRLTVL.